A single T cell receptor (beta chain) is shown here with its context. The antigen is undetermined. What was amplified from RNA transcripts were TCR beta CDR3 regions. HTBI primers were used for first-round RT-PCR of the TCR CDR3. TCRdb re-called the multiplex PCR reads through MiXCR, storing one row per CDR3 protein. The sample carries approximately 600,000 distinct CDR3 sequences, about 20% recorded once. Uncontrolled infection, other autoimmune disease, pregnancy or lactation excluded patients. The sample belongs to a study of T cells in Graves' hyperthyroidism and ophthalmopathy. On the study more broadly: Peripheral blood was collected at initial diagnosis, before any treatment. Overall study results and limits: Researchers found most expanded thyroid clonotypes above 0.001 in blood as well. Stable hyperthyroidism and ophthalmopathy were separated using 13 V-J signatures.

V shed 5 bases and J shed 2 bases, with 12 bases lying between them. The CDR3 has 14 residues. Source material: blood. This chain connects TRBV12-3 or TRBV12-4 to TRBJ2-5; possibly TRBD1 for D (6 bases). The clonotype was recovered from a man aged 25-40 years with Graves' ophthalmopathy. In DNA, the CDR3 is TGTGCCAGCAGTCCATCGGGACAACAAGAGACCCAGTACTTC. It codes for CASSPSGQQETQYF.